The present TCR beta chain was sequenced within a study of circulating tumor DNA in untreated peripheral T-cell lymphoma. Study-level points and caveats: Tumor-specific clonotypes: identified in around four fifths of patients, roughly 90% of baseline tissues.

Measured with immunoSEQ multiplex PCR; TCRdb has only the in-frame clones, and not every one. The table lists 4,900 or so clones, approximately 70% of them singletons. Tumor tissue was collected at baseline, before treatment began. To note about this clone: The target antigen is unknown.

The CDR3 is 13 amino acids. V lost 5 bases, J lost 6 bases, and 4 bases stayed unmatched. Germline V gene data show CDR1 as SGHTA and CDR2 as FQGNSA. The sequencing sample was made of tumor tissue. This receptor was identified in a human donor with peripheral T-cell lymphoma. The chain combines TRBV7-2 with TRBJ1-1; 9 bases match TRBD1. The CDR3 is CASSQQGAAEAFF. The CDR3 bases are TGTGCCAGCAGCCAACAGGGGGCGGCTGAAGCTTTCTTT. Full variable domain (missing parts from reference TRBV7-2 and TRBJ1-1): GAGVSQSPSNKVTEKGKDVELRCDPISGHTALYWYRQSLGQGLEFLIYFQGNSAPDKSGLPSDRFSAERTGGSVSTLTIQRTQQEDSAVYLCASSQQGAAEAFFGQGTRLTVV.